Following are 5 T cell receptor beta chains from one sample sequenced in a study of T-cell reconstitution after alpha-beta-depleted transplantation in children. Construction of the TCRbeta library involved unique molecular identifiers. Using its own MiXCR run on the PCR reads, TCRdb lists one record per CDR3 protein. Of approximately 1,000,000 distinct CDR3 sequences listed, less than 30% are singletons. The starting material was PBMCs, mostly from graft donor cells, obtained 360 days after TCRalphabeta/CD19-depleted stem cell transplant. These TCRs come from a boy younger than two who had a stem cell transplant for SCID, so the T cells may come from the graft donor.

The V and J genes are TRBV3-1 and TRBJ1-2, with D uncertain. Trimming took off 1 base at V and 1 base at J, with 7 bases between the two ends. Germline loops: CDR1 LGHDT, CDR2 YNNKEL (reference sequence). The CDR3 spans 14 residues. CDR3 sequence reads: CASSQGGFNYGYTF. The CDR3 nucleotides are TGTGCCAGCAGCCAAGGCGGCTTTAACTATGGCTACACCTTC.

The genes are TRBV18 and TRBJ2-7; TRBD2 matches 11 bases. Germline values: CDR1 KGHSH, CDR2 LQKENI. There are 18 residues in the CDR3. J was trimmed by 3 bases and V by 6 bases; bases with no gene match: 16. The CDR3 sequence: CASSPNGLAGQGNYEQYF. The CDR3 region has the DNA TGTGCCAGCTCTCCCAACGGACTAGCGGGCCAAGGAAACTACGAGCAGTACTTC. The variable domain in full, completed from reference TRBV18 and TRBJ2-7, reads NAGVMQNPRHLVRRRGQEARLRCSPMKGHSHVYWYRQLPEEGLKFMVYLQKENIIDESGMPKERFSAEFPKEGPSILRIQQVVRGDSAAYFCASSPNGLAGQGNYEQYFGPGTRLTVT.

This clonotype was found a few times. The V gene is TRBV2, the J gene TRBJ1-6, with D maybe TRBD1 (5 bases). This CDR3 has 13 residues. CDR1 and CDR2 from the germline V gene are SNHLY and FYNNEI. Trimming took 11 bases from V and 6 from J, leaving 14 bases between them. CDR3 loop: CASAGSSNSPLHF. In DNA form, the CDR3 reads TGTGCCTCCGCAGGGTCGAGTAATTCACCCCTCCACTTT.

V is TRBV11-2 and J is TRBJ1-3; 9 bases are shared with TRBD1. CDR3 length equals 19 residues. Germline V gene lookup returns CDR1 SGHAT and CDR2 FQNNGV. J was trimmed by 0 bases and V by 3 bases; bases with no gene match: 12. The CDR3 spells CASSFHRQGVNSSGNTIYF. The DNA of the CDR3 is TGTGCCAGCAGCTTTCACAGACAGGGGGTGAATAGCTCTGGAAACACCATATATTTT.

The chain links TRBV5-1 to TRBJ2-1; the D gene is possibly TRBD2 (5 bases). In germline, CDR1 is SGHRS, CDR2 YFSETQ. This CDR3 is 15 amino acids long. The V gene lost 2 bases and the J gene lost 0 bases, with 9 bases spanning the gap. The CDR3 region is CASSFSRDSYNEQFF. CDR3 sequence (DNA): TGCGCCAGCAGCTTTAGCCGGGACTCCTACAATGAGCAGTTCTTC.